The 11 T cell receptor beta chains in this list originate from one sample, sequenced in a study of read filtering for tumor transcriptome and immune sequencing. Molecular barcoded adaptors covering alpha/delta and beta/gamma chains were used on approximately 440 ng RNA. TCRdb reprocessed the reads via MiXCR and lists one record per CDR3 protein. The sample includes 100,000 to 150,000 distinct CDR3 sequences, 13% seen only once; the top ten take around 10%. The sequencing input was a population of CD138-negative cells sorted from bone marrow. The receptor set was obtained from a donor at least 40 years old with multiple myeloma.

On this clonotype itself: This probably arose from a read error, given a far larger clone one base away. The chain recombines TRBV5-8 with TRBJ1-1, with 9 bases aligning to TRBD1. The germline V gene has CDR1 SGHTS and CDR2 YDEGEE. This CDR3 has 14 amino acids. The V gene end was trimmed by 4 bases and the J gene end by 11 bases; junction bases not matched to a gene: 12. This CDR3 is CASSPTPGQGNAFF. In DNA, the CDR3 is TGTGCCAGCAGCCCCACTCCGGGACAGGGAAATGCTTTCTTT.

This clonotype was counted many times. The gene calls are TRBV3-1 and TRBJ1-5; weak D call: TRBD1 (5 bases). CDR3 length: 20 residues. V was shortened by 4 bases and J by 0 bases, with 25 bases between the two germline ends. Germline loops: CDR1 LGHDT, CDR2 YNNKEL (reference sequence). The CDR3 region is CASSPHLDRGPSYSNQPQHF. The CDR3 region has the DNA TGTGCCAGCAGCCCTCACCTGGACCGGGGACCCAGCTATAGCAATCAGCCCCAGCATTTT.

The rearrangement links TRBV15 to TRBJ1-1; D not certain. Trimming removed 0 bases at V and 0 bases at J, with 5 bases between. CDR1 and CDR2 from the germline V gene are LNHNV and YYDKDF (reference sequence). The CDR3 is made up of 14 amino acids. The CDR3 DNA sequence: TGTGCCACCAGCAGAGATCGGATGAACACTGAAGCTTTCTTT. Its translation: CATSRDRMNTEAFF.

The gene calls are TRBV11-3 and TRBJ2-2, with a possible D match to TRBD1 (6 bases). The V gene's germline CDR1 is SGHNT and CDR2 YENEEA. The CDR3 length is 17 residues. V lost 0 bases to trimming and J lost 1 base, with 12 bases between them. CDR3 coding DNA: TGTGCCAGCAGCTTAGATCCAGGGGCCGGGAACACCGGGGAGCTGTTTTTT. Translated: CASSLDPGAGNTGELFF.

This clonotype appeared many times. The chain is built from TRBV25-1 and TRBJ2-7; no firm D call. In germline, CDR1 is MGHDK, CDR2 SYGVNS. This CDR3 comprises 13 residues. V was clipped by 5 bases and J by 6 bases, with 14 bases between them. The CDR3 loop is CASSQLSNSEQYF. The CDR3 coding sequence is TGTGCCAGCAGTCAGTTGTCGAACAGCGAGCAGTACTTC.

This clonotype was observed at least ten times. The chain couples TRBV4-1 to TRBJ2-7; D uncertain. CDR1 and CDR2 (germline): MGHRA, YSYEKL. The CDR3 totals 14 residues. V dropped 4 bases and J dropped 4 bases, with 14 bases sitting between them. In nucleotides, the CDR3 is TGCGCCAGCAGCCCTGACCCTGGCAGGTACGAGCAGTACTTC. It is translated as CASSPDPGRYEQYF.

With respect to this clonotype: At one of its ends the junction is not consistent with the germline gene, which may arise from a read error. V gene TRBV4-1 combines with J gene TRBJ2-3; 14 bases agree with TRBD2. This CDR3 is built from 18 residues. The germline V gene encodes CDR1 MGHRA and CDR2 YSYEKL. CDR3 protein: CASSLTGSGLAGVDTLYF. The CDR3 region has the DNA TGCGCCAGCAGCCTCACGGGGTCGGGACTAGCGGGAGTAGATACGCTGTATTTT.

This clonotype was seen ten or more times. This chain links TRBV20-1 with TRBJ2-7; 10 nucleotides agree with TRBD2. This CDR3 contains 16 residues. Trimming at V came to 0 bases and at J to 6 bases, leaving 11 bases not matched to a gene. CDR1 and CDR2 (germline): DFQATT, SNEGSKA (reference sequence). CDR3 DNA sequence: TGCAGTGCTAGAGATCGAAGGCTAGCGGGAGTAGGCGAGCAGTACTTC. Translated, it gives CSARDRRLAGVGEQYF.

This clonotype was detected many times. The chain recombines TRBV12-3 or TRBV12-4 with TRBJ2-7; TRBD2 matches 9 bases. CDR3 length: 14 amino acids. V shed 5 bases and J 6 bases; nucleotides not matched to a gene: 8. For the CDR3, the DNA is TGTGCCAGCAGTCCTACCGGGACTAGCCGCGAGCAGTACTTC. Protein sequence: CASSPTGTSREQYF.

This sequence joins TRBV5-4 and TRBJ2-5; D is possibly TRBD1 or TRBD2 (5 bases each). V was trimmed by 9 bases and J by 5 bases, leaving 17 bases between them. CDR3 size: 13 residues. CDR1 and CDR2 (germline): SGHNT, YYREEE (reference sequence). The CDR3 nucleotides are TGTGCCACGCTAGAGGGGTTTGGTGAGACCCAGTACTTC. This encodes CATLEGFGETQYF. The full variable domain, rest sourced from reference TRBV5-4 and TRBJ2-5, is ETGVTQSPTHLIKTRGQQVTLRCSSQSGHNTVSWYQQALGQGPQFIFQYYREEENGRGNFPPRFSGLQFPNYSSELNVNALELDDSALYLCATLEGFGETQYFGPGTRLLVL.

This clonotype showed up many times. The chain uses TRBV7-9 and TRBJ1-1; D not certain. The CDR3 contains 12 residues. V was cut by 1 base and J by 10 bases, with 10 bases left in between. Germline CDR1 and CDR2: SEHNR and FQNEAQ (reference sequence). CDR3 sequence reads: CASSLESRGAFF. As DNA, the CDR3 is TGTGCCAGCAGCTTAGAAAGCCGTGGAGCTTTCTTT.